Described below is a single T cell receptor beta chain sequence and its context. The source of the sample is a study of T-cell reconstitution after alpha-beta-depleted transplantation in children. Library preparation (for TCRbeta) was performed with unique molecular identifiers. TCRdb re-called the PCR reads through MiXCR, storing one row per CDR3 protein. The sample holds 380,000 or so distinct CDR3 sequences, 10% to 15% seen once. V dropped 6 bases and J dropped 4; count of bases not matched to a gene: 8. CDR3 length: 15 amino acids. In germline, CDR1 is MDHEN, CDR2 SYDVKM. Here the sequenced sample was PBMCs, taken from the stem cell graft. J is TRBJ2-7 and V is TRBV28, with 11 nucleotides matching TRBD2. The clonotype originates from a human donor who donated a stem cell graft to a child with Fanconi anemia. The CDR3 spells CASSPVAGGAYEQYV. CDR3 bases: TGTGCCAGCAGCCCAGTAGCGGGGGGGGCGTACGAGCAGTACGTC.